This T cell receptor beta chain was recovered during a study of Ad26.COV2.S vaccination and SARS-CoV-2 variants (dated by TCRdb to the early 2020s). Concerning the study at large: TCRbeta repertoire sequencing was used to assess the specificity and breadth of SARS-CoV-2-reactive T cell receptors after Ad26.COV2.S vaccination. The TCR-sequenced set comprised approximately 30 samples: approximately 20 Ad26.COV2.S vaccine recipients, 5 placebo recipients and 8 SARS-CoV-2 convalescent individuals. The study at large found these results: The authors noted that the TCR breadth and depth analyses may have underestimated total T cell responses. Vaccine and placebo recipients had comparable non-spike TCR breadth, which fits with the vaccine containing only spike. Substantial breadth of spike-specific CD8+ and CD4+ T cell responses was reported after vaccination. Higher spike-specific TCR breadth was observed in Ad26.COV2.S recipients than in placebo recipients (P = 0.0014).

As concerns this clone: Which antigen it targets is not known. No quality values exist for individual bases; no much larger clone is one base distant.

V is trimmed back by 5 bases and J by 0 bases, and the junction contains 9 bases that no gene match accounts for. CDR1 MNHEY and CDR2 SMNVEV are derived from the germline V gene (reference sequence). The cysteine opens and the phenylalanine closes a CDR3 of 16 amino acids. The retained sequence is limited to the CDR3, 48 bases, with the frame set at the first base. Reading the label with the study, this specimen's time point is: individuals recovered from natural SARS-CoV-2 infection. The immunoSEQ Assay was used to sequence TCRbeta CDR3 regions. After extraction, genomic DNA underwent amplification by bias-controlled multiplex PCR, followed by high-throughput sequencing. In the source study's methods: To quantify the absolute abundance of every unique TCRbeta CDR3 region, sequences were collapsed and filtered. Usable DNA was measured by amplifying reference genes present in all nucleated cells, and TCRbeta template counts were normalized to that usable DNA to estimate T cell fraction. Repertoire TCRs were annotated as SARS-CoV-2-specific by exact matching of V gene, CDR3 amino acid sequence and J gene to a known reactive TCR set. The reference SARS-CoV-2 TCR set was derived from MIRA and filtered for enrichment in COVID-19-positive ImmuneCODE repertoires, a step that removed public or cross-reactive TCRs. Using the MIRA antigens, annotated TCRs were further analysed by specific ORF or by position within an ORF. Breadth was defined as the number of annotated unique rearrangements divided by the total number of unique productive rearrangements, and depth was defined as the summed frequency of the annotated unique rearrangements. Two-sided Wilcoxon rank-sum tests were applied when comparing TCR breadth between groups. The clones in this table, taken by TCRdb from immuneACCESS, are in-frame only. Not every clone is retained; where verified, under half of the shortfall comes from an unresolved V gene, and the cause of the rest is unknown. V and J calls and clone size are copied from that table; D and trimming were computed from the DNA. The sample contains some 350,000 clones, 92% of them found a single time. The top ten hold roughly 3.9% of the sample.

In this chain, TRBV27 is recombined with TRBJ2-7; 8 junctional bases match TRBD2. This clonotype originated in a human donor who had recovered from COVID-19. This material consisted of peripheral blood, taken after recovery from COVID-19. The sequence in DNA is TGTGCCAGCAGTCCCCGGGGGGGGGACATCTCCTACGAGCAGTACTTC. This codes for CASSPRGGDISYEQYF.